The table lists the clone carrying this T cell receptor beta chain with a few counts. The sample comes from a study of blood T cell repertoires in COVID-19. About the research overall: PBMCs, B-cell-depleted T cells, or T cells were the source of the cDNA or gDNA that made up the material.

Produced via immunoSEQ multiplex PCR; TCRdb's table is partial and in-frame only. The sample lists about 170,000 clones; 86% were seen once. Germline V gene sequence: CDR1 WNHNN, CDR2 SYGVQD (reference sequence). Between the trimmed V and J ends, which lost 4 bases and 8 bases, there was a span of 15 bases. The CDR3 totals 15 residues. The chain joins TRBV10-1 to TRBJ1-6; D remains unclear. Sequencing was carried out using peripheral blood. This clonotype was obtained from a man between 65 and 80 years old with acute or convalescent COVID-19. The CDR3 DNA reads TGCGCCAGCAGTGTAGGTGAGGGATCGGATTCACCCCTCCACTTT. Translating gives CASSVGEGSDSPLHF.